This section outlines one TCR beta chain sequence together with its context. The sample belongs to a study of blood T cell repertoires in COVID-19. Method: immunoSEQ multiplex PCR; TCRdb's copy keeps in-frame clones and lacks some. Here the sample spans fewer than 400,000 clones, about nine tenths being singletons. Germline CDR1 reads SGHRS; CDR2 reads YFSETQ. The CDR3 is 14 residues long. V lost 2 bases and J lost 4; bases outside the gene matches: 4. The material sequenced was peripheral blood. The genes are TRBV5-1 and TRBJ1-1, with 8 bases fitting TRBD1. The sequence came from a woman aged 25 to 39 with COVID-19, enrolled during active disease. The CDR3: CASSFTGGSTEAFF. The CDR3 DNA is TGCGCCAGCAGCTTCACAGGGGGGTCCACTGAAGCTTTCTTT.